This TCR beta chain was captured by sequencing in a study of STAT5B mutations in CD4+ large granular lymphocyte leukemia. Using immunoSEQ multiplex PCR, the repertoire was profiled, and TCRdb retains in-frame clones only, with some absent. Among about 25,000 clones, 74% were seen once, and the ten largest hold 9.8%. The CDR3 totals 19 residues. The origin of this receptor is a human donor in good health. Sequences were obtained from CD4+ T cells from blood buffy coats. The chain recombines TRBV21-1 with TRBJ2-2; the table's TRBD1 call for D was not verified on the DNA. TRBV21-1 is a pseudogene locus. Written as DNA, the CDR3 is TGTGCCAGCAGCAATCCAGGGTTTGTGGGTTCTGTGTGGGCCGGGGAGCTGTTTTTT. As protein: CASSNPGFVGSVWAGELFF.